These T cell receptor beta chains were read from a single sample in a study of metastatic and nonmetastatic thyroid tumors. TCRdb re-analyzed the PCR reads using MiXCR. Of more than 25,000 clones listed, roughly 20% are singletons. The sample consisted of blood. The receptors were gathered from a male donor with papillary thyroid cancer or a benign thyroid nodule (not recorded which). Some clones in this sample may be carry-over from other donors' samples. Each CDR3 is given with its conserved first and last residue. D genes are given only for firm matches. Only part of the rows carry a size: once, few, many, or a class if the clone is expanded.

- many TRBJ1-3 TRBV19 CASSRSGNTIYF TGTGCCAGTAGTAGGTCCGGAAACACCATATATTTT
TRBD1 - TRBJ1-5 TRBV20-1 CSASTGPGGSFSNQPQHF TGCAGTGCTAGCACCGGGCCAGGGGGAAGCTTTAGCAATCAGCCCCAGCATTTT
- many TRBJ2-7 TRBV5-4 CASSSEGYEQYF TGTGCCAGCAGCTCCGAGGGGTACGAGCAGTACTTC
TRBD1 many TRBJ1-2 TRBV28 CASSNDRGKYGYTF TGTGCCAGCAGTAACGACAGGGGGAAGTATGGCTACACCTTC
- many TRBJ1-6 TRBV2 CASSLRSPLHF TGTGCCAGCAGTCTCCGGTCGCCCCTCCACTTT
- - TRBJ1-5 TRBV11-2 CASSLALSGQPQHF TGTGCCAGCAGCTTAGCGCTCTCCGGTCAGCCCCAGCATTTT
- - TRBJ1-2 TRBV5-1 CASSLGGVVDGYTF TGCGCCAGCAGCTTGGGGGGGGTTGTCGATGGCTACACCTTC
- many TRBJ1-6 TRBV6-1 CASSSGENSPLHF TGTGCCAGCAGTTCAGGGGAGAATTCACCCCTCCACTTT
- many TRBJ2-1 TRBV20-1 CSARDPGGGDFGEQFF TGCAGTGCTAGAGATCCCGGGGGTGGGGATTTCGGTGAGCAGTTCTTC
- many TRBJ2-7 TRBV5-4 CASSSDHGVYEQYF TGTGCCAGCAGCTCCGATCATGGGGTTTACGAGCAGTACTTC
- many TRBJ1-1 TRBV6-5 CASSYANHGNTEAFF TGTGCCAGCAGTTACGCCAATCATGGGAACACTGAAGCTTTCTTT
- many TRBJ2-1 TRBV6-2/TRBV6-3 CASSPQNNEQFF TGTGCCAGCAGCCCTCAAAACAATGAGCAGTTCTTC
- many TRBJ2-5 TRBV27 CASSFSGGSQYF TGTGCCAGCAGTTTCTCCGGAGGGAGCCAGTACTTC
TRBD1 many TRBJ2-1 TRBV12-3/TRBV12-4 CASSLAQGSSYNEQFF TGTGCCAGCAGTTTAGCACAGGGGAGCTCCTACAATGAGCAGTTCTTC
- - TRBJ2-3 TRBV9 CASSVDSGGASDTQYF TGTGCCAGCAGCGTAGATTCGGGGGGCGCGTCAGATACGCAGTATTTT
- few TRBJ1-5 TRBV10-2 CASSFRGNQPQHF TGCGCCAGCAGTTTTAGGGGTAATCAGCCCCAGCATTTT